The T cell receptor beta chain under discussion was sequenced for a study of long-term antiretroviral therapy in people with HIV (dated by TCRdb to about 2022). With regard to the full study: Collection of the earliest samples took place about a decade ahead of the 2015 WHO recommendation for immediate ART, at a time when ART was typically delayed until CD4 counts fell. This retrospective serial study examined whether starting ART and sustained HIV suppression were associated with changes in the composition and diversity of the TRB repertoire in peripheral blood. A total of roughly 200 cryopreserved PBMC samples came from 25 to 35 adults with confirmed HIV infection and were collected serially over a mean of roughly six years (range 1-12). About two fifths of the roughly 30 participants with HIV were female. No cross-contamination during QIAcube processing was seen in test extractions of a monoclonal T-cell line run alongside roughly 30 polyclonal samples.

The junction shows trimming of 3 bases on V and 6 bases on J, and the gene matches do not reach 7 bases of it. The germline V gene sets CDR1 to MGHRA and CDR2 to YSYEKL. Taken from cysteine to phenylalanine, the CDR3 has 17 residues. Only CDR3 DNA is held: 51 bases, read in frame from base 1. Inclusion was restricted to participants for whom at least one PBMC sample before ART initiation and at least two post-ART samples were available. All participants with HIV were treated in the United States of America. Cryopreserved samples of about 0.9-11 million PBMC were thawed and washed before DNA extraction. At the time of the earliest PBMC sample, participants with HIV were aged between roughly 20 and 60 years. Per participant, PBMC samples came from 1-4 timepoints prior to ART initiation and 2-8 timepoints following ART initiation, for a median of 7 samples. For every participant, serial HIV viral load, CD4+ T-cell count, ART history and demographic data were obtained. Genomic DNA was extracted from unsorted PBMC with a Qiagen kit on a QIAcube, processed in batches of 12 samples.

The immunoSEQ hsTCRB v3.0 assay was used at survey level resolution to sequence the TRB variable region. The target sequencing depth for TRB was 40,000-50,000 T-cell genomes per sample. Pooled TRB libraries were sequenced on an Illumina MiSeq with a v3 150-cycle kit. The original methods were these. Repertoire analysis was run in R within a reproducible Nextflow workflow that covered QC, data transformation and analysis. Custom analyses were implemented in LymphoSeq2, an R package for AIRR-Seq data exploration. After excluding a handful of samples that yielded fewer than 5000 total TRB sequences, 188 HIV repertoires remained for analysis. Of the approximately 190 retained HIV repertoires, over 55 were collected before and 120 to 140 after ART initiation. Each repertoire was downsampled to 5000 TRB nucleotide sequences, and summary statistics were averaged across 100 downsampling iterations. Only TRB sequences with CDR3 regions of at least seven amino acids were retained for analysis. A Shannon entropy-derived clonality score and the Gini coefficient were used to measure diversity. Repertoire networks linked the top 5000 CDR3 amino acid sequences whenever two sequences differed by an edit distance of one. Antigen specificity groups and MHC restriction were predicted for TRB CDR3 amino acid sequences with GLIPH2. To flag known associations with CMV, EBV, HIV or tissue antigens, CDR3 amino acid sequences were compared against VDJdb and McPAS-TCR. Pre-ART, post-ART and control groups were compared with Wilcoxon signed-rank tests and Holm-Bonferroni correction. This immuneACCESS table, as held by TCRdb, lists in-frame sequences with V and J called but not all clones. Of the missing ones, under half trace to an unresolved V gene in checked studies; the others have no known cause. V and J calls and clone size follow that table, whereas D and trimming were derived from the DNA. The sample table shows 20,000 to 25,000 clones, and 80% to 95% are seen once. The ten largest clones take up around 7% of the sample.

Comment on this clone: No antigen is known for it. No base-level quality is on record; no much larger clone is a single base apart.

Study-wide conclusions, independent of this receptor: Expanded TRB clones identified before ART initiation dominated the repertoire across all time points, though the dominance fluctuated and decreased in many PLHIV after ART. A significant increase in TRB diversity was found to be associated with ART initiation, although TRB diversity was observed to remain significantly below that of transplant donor controls even after long-term ART. HIV repertoires had narrower CDR3 length ranges than controls, and the network structure suggested an antigen-experienced repertoire that shifted only slightly toward naive after ART. Inferences about post-ART repertoire changes are limited because no data were available on ART adherence, viral resistance or therapy changes. The samples span the years 2004 to 2017, and the ART regimens used may be less effective than current regimens. Because pre-ART samples had limited cell numbers, unsorted PBMC were profiled rather than sorted CD4+ and CD8+ T cells. Because PBMC availability was limited, only the TCR beta chain was sequenced, with no alpha chain pairing.

This sample comprised unsorted PBMCs, obtained 4.4 years after starting antiretroviral therapy. The rearrangement joined TRBV4-1 to TRBJ2-1, and 14 bases in between align with TRBD2. The sequence derives from a woman aged 45 to 65 with HIV. The CDR3 amino acid sequence is: CASSQSPGLAGVNEQFF. In nucleotides, the sequence is TGCGCCAGCAGCCAGAGTCCGGGACTAGCGGGGGTCAATGAGCAGTTCTTC.